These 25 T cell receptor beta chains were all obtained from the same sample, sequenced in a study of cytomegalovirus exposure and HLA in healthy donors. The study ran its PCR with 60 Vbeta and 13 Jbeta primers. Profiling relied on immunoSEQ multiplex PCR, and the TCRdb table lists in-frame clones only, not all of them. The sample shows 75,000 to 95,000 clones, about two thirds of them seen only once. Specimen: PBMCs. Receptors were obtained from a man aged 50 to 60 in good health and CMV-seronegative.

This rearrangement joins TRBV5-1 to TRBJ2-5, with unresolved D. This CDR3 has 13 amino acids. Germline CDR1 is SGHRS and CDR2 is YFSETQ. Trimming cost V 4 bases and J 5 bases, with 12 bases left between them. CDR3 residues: CASSPSPSETQYF. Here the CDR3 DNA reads TGCGCCAGCAGCCCCTCTCCGTCTGAGACCCAGTACTTC. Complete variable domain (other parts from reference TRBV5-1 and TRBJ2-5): KAGVTQTPRYLIKTRGQQVTLSCSPISGHRSVSWYQQTPGQGLQFLFEYFSETQRNKGNFPGRFSGRQFSNSRSEMNVSTLELGDSALYLCASSPSPSETQYFGPGTRLLVL.

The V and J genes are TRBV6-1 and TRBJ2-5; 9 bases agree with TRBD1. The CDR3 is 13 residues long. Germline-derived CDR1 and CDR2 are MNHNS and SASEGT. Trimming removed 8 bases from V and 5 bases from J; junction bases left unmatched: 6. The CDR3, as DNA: TGTGCCAGCGGACAGGGGCCGCAGGAGACCCAGTACTTC. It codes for CASGQGPQETQYF.

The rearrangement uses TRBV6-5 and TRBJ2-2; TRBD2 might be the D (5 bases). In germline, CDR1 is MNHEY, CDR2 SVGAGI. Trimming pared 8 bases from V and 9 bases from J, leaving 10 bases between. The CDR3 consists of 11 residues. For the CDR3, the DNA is TGTGCCAGCGGGGAGAGTTGGGAGCTGTTTTTT. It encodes CASGESWELFF.

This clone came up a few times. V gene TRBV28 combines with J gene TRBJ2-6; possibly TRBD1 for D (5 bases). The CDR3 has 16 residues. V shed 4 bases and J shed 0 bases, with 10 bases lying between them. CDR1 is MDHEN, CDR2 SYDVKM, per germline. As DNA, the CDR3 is TGTGCCAGCAGTTCCCCTGGGGCCTCTGGGGCCAACGTCCTGACTTTC. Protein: CASSSPGASGANVLTF.

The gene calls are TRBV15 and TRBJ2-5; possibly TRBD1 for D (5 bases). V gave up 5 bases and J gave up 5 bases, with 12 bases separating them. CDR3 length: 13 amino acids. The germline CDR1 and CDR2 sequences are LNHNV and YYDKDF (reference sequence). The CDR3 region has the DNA TGTGCCACCAGCGATGGGGCAGGGGAGACCCAGTACTTC. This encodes CATSDGAGETQYF.

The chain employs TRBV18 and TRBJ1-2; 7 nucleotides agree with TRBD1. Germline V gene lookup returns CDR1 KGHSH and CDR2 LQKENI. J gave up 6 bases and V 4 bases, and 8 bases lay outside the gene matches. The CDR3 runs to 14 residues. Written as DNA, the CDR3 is TGTGCCAGCTCACAGTCCGGGGACAGCGATGGCTACACCTTC. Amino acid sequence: CASSQSGDSDGYTF.

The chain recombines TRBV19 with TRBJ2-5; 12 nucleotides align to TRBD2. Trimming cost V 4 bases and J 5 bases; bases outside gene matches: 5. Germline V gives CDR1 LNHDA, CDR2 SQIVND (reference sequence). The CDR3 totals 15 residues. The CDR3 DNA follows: TGTGCCAGTAGTACACGACTAGCGGGAGTGGAGACCCAGTACTTC. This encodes CASSTRLAGVETQYF.

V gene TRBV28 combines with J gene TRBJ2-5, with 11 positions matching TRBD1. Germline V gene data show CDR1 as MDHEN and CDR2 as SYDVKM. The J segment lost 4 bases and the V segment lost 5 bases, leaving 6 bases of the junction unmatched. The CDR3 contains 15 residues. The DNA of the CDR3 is TGTGCCAGCAGTAGTCCCGGGACAGGGGGAGAGACCCAGTACTTC. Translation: CASSSPGTGGETQYF.

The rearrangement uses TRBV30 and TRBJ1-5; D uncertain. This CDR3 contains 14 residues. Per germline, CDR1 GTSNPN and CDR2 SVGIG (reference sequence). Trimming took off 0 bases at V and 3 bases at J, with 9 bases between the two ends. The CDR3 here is CAWSVREYNQPQHF. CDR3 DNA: TGTGCCTGGAGTGTAAGGGAGTACAATCAGCCCCAGCATTTT.

The CDR3 sequence: CASSPAAGVQETQYF. The CDR3 region has the DNA TGTGCCAGCAGCCCCGCGGCGGGAGTTCAAGAGACCCAGTACTTC. This chain connects TRBV7-9 to TRBJ2-5; TRBD2 matches 7 bases. This CDR3 region has 15 residues. The germline V gene encodes CDR1 SEHNR and CDR2 FQNEAQ (reference sequence). V lost 5 bases to trimming and J lost 2 bases; unmatched junction nucleotides: 8. The full variable domain, completed using reference TRBV7-9 and TRBJ2-5, is DTGVSQNPRHKITKRGQNVTFRCDPISEHNRLYWYRQTLGQGPEFLTYFQNEAQLEKSRLLSDRFSAERPKGSFSTLEIQRTEQGDSAMYLCASSPAAGVQETQYFGPGTRLLVL.

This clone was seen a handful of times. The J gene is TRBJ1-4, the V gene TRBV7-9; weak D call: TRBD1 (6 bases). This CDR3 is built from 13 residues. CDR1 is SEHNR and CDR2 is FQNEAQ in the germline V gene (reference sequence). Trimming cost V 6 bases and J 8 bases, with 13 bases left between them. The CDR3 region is CASRYEQGEKLFF. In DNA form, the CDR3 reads TGTGCCAGCAGATACGAGCAGGGGGAAAAACTGTTTTTT.

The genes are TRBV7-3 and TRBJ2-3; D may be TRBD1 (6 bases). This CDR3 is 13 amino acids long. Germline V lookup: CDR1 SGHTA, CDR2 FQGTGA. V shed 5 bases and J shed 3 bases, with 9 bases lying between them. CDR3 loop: CASSLDRTDTQYF. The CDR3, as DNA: TGTGCCAGCAGCCTAGACAGGACAGATACGCAGTATTTT.

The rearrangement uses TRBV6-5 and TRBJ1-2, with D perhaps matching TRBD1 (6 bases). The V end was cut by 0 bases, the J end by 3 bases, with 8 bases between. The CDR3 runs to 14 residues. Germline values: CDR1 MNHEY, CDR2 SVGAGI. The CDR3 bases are TGTGCCAGCAGTTACTCGTCAGGGGACTATGGCTACACCTTC. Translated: CASSYSSGDYGYTF.

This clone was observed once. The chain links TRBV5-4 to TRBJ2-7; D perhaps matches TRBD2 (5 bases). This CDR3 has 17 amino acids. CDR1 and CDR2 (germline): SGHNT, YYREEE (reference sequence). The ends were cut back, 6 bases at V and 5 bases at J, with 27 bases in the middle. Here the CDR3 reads CASTGRAHAAPEDEQYV. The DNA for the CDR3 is TGTGCCAGCACGGGAAGGGCCCACGCGGCGCCTGAAGACGAGCAGTACGTC.

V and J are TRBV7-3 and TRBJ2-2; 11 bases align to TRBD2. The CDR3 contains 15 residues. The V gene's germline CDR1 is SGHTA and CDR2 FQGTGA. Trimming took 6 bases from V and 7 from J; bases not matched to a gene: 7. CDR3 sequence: CASSSGTSGLGELFF. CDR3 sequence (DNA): TGTGCCAGCAGTTCCGGGACTAGCGGACTCGGGGAGCTGTTTTTT.

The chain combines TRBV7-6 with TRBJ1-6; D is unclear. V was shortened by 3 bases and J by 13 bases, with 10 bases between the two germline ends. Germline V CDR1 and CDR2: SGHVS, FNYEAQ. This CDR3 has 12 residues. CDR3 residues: CASSLTAGPLHF. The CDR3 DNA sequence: TGTGCCAGCAGCTTGACGGCGGGTCCCCTCCACTTT. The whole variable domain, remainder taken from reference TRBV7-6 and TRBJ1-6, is GAGVSQSPRYKVTKRGQDVALRCDPISGHVSLYWYRQALGQGPEFLTYFNYEAQQDKSGLPNDRFSAERPEGSISTLTIQRTEQRDSAMYRCASSLTAGPLHFGNGTRLTVT.

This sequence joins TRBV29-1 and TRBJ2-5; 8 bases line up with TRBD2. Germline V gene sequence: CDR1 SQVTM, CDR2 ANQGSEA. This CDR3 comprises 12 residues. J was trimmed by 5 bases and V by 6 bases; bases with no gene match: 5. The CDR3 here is CSVGTRGETQYF. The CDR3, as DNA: TGCAGCGTGGGGACTAGGGGGGAGACCCAGTACTTC.

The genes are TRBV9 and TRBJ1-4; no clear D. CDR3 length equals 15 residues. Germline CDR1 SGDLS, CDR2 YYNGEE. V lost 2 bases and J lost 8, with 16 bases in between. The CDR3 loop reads CASSVGLSEREKLFF. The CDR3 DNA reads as TGTGCCAGCAGCGTCGGACTTAGCGAGAGGGAAAAACTGTTTTTT. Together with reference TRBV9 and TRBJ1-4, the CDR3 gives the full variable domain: DSGVTQTPKHLITATGQRVTLRCSPRSGDLSVYWYQQSLDQGLQFLIQYYNGEERAKGNILERFSAQQFPDLHSELNLSSLELGDSALYFCASSVGLSEREKLFFGSGTQLSVL.

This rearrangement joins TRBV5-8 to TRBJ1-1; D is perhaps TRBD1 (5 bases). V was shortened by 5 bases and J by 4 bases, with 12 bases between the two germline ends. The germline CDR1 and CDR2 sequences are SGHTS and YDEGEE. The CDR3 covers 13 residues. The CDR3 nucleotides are TGTGCCAGCAGTTACAGGACGGGCACTGAAGCTTTCTTT. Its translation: CASSYRTGTEAFF.

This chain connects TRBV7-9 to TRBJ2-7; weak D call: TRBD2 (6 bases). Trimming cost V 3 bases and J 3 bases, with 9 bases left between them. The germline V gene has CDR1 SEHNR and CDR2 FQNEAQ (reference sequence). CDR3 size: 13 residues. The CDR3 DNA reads TGTGCCAGCAGCTTGGGGGGTTTCTACGAGCAGTACGTC. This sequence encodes CASSLGGFYEQYV.

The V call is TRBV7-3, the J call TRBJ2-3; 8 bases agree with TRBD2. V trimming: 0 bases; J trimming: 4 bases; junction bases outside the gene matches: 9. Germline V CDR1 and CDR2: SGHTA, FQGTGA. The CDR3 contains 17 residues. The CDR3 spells CASSLTLSGRSPDTQYF. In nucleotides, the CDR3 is TGTGCCAGCAGCTTAACTCTCAGCGGGAGAAGTCCAGATACGCAGTATTTT.

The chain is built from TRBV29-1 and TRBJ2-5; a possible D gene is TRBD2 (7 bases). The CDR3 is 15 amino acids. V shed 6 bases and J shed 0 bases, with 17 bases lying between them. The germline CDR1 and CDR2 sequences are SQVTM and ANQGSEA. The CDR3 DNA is TGCAGCGTGCACGGGGGGCACCAGTACCAAGAGACCCAGTACTTC. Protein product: CSVHGGHQYQETQYF.

The CDR3 region is CASKGQGSSEQFF. CDR3 in DNA: TGTGCCAGCAAGGGACAGGGGTCAAGTGAGCAGTTCTTC. The J gene is TRBJ2-1, the V gene TRBV27, with 10 bases identical to TRBD1. From germline, CDR1 is MNHEY and CDR2 SMNVEV (reference sequence). The CDR3 length is 13 residues. The V gene end was trimmed by 7 bases and the J gene end by 9 bases; junction bases not matched to a gene: 6.

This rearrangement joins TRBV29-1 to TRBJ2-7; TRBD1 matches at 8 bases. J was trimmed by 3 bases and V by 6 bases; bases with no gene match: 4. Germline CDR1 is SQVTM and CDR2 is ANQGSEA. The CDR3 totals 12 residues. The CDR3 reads CSVDGQGYEQYF. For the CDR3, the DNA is TGCAGCGTAGACGGACAGGGCTACGAGCAGTACTTC.

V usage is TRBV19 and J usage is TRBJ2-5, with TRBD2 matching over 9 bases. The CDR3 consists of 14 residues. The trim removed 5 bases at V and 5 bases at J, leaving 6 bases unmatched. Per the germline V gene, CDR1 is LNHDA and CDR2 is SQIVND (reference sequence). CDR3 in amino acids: CASSSSGGHETQYF. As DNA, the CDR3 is TGTGCCAGTAGTTCCAGCGGGGGGCACGAGACCCAGTACTTC.